These 11 T cell receptor beta chains originate from one sample sequenced in a study of T cells after yellow fever vaccination. TCRdb called the 5' RACE reads again in MiXCR, with one record for every CDR3 protein. The repertoire consists of tens of thousands of distinct CDR3 sequences, with more than 5.5% occurring once and the leading ten covering about a third. The input for sequencing was CD8+ T cells sorted from PBMCs, taken less than 6 days after the first yellow fever vaccination. The receptor source for this set is a young man who received the YFV17D yellow fever vaccine.

This clonotype was detected ten times or more. This rearrangement joins TRBV5-6 to TRBJ2-1, with 7 bases that match TRBD2. Trimming removed 0 bases from V and 4 bases from J; junction bases left unmatched: 7. Germline V gives CDR1 SGHDT, CDR2 YYEEEE. The CDR3 is made up of 16 amino acids. CDR3 amino acids: CASSLAPAGIYNEQFF. The CDR3 DNA reads as TGTGCCAGCAGCTTGGCCCCAGCGGGGATATACAATGAGCAGTTCTTC. The whole variable domain, remainder taken from reference TRBV5-6 and TRBJ2-1, is DAGVTQSPTHLIKTRGQQVTLRCSPKSGHDTVSWYQQALGQGPQFIFQYYEEEERQRGNFPDRFSGHQFPNYSSELNVNALLLGDSALYLCASSLAPAGIYNEQFFGPGTRLTVL.

The V gene is TRBV6-9, the J gene TRBJ1-6, with 7 nucleotides matching TRBD1. CDR1 and CDR2 (germline): MNHGY, SVAAGI. The CDR3 extends over 16 amino acids. The J segment lost 7 bases and the V segment lost 4 bases, leaving 10 bases of the junction unmatched. The CDR3 nucleotides are TGTGCCAGCAGTTTCTCCCAGGGGGTACAGAATTCACCCCTCCACTTT. This codes for CASSFSQGVQNSPLHF.

The rearrangement uses TRBV14 and TRBJ2-7; no clear D gene. Germline V gene data show CDR1 as SGHDN and CDR2 as FVKESK. The CDR3 runs to 14 residues. V dropped 1 base and J dropped 5 bases, with 12 bases sitting between them. The CDR3 coding sequence is TGTGCCAGCAGCCAAGTACCCCACTCGGACGAGCAGTACTTC. Encoded protein: CASSQVPHSDEQYF. Full variable domain (remainder filled in from reference TRBV14 and TRBJ2-7): EAGVTQFPSHSVIEKGQTVTLRCDPISGHDNLYWYRRVMGKEIKFLLHFVKESKQDESGMPNNRFLAERTGGTYSTLKVQPAELEDSGVYFCASSQVPHSDEQYFGPGTRLTVT.

The chain joins TRBV5-4 to TRBJ2-3; 10 nucleotides align to TRBD2. From germline, CDR1 is SGHNT and CDR2 YYREEE (reference sequence). The CDR3 spans 17 residues. With V trimmed by 3 bases and J by 1 base, 8 bases remained unmatched. The CDR3 region has the DNA TGTGCCAGCAGCTCTAGCGGGGGCCGCGACCGCACAGATACGCAGTATTTT. Amino acids: CASSSSGGRDRTDTQYF.

This clonotype was observed many times. The chain links TRBV7-8 to TRBJ2-3; 12 nucleotides match TRBD2. The V and J ends lost 1 base and 4 bases, in that order; junction bases with no gene match: 6. Germline V gene data show CDR1 as SGHVS and CDR2 as FQNEAQ. The CDR3 totals 17 residues. CDR3 bases: TGTGCCAGCAGCTTAGTAGTGCGACTAGCGGGGGCAGATACGCAGTATTTT. Translated: CASSLVVRLAGADTQYF. The entire variable domain, with the rest obtained from reference TRBV7-8 and TRBJ2-3, is as follows: GAGVSQSPRYKVAKRGQDVALRCDPISGHVSLFWYQQALGQGPEFLTYFQNEAQLDKSGLPSDRFFAERPEGSVSTLKIQRTQQEDSAVYLCASSLVVRLAGADTQYFGPGTRLTVL.

At least ten counts were recorded for this clonotype. The V call is TRBV27, the J call TRBJ2-1; D may be TRBD1 or TRBD2 (5 bases each). Germline values: CDR1 MNHEY, CDR2 SMNVEV (reference sequence). Trimming left V 6 bases short and J 6 bases short, with 15 bases between. The CDR3 length is 14 residues. The CDR3 DNA reads as TGTGCCAGCAGGGTGGGGCTAGCAGGCAATGAGCAGTTCTTC. Amino acids: CASRVGLAGNEQFF.

This clonotype was recorded a few times. The chain carries TRBV9 and TRBJ2-3; 7 bases line up with TRBD1. CDR1 is SGDLS, CDR2 YYNGEE, per germline. The CDR3 is 17 residues long. With V trimmed by 3 bases and J by 0 bases, 10 bases remained unmatched. The CDR3 sequence: CASSAGLGQSSTDTQYF. In DNA, the CDR3 is TGTGCCAGCAGCGCCGGGTTGGGACAGTCTAGCACAGATACGCAGTATTTT.

This clonotype was recorded only once. A much larger clone lies a single base off, so this may be a read error. The chain recombines TRBV15 with TRBJ2-1, with D unresolved. The germline CDR1 and CDR2 sequences are LNHNV and YYDKDF (reference sequence). CDR3 length: 14 amino acids. The chain's CDR3 is CATSSQSSSNEQFF. CDR3 nucleotides: TGTGCCACCAGCAGTCAGAGCTCCTCCAATGAGCAGTTCTTC.

This clonotype was seen ten or more times. The V call is TRBV7-6, the J call TRBJ1-4; D not certain. The CDR3 is 14 amino acids. The germline V gene has CDR1 SGHVS and CDR2 FNYEAQ. V was cut by 1 base and J by 3 bases, with 6 bases left in between. CDR3 sequence reads: CASSLGVSNEKLFF. CDR3 nucleotide sequence: TGTGCCAGCAGCTTAGGGGTGTCTAATGAAAAACTGTTTTTT. The full variable domain, completed using reference TRBV7-6 and TRBJ1-4, is GAGVSQSPRYKVTKRGQDVALRCDPISGHVSLYWYRQALGQGPEFLTYFNYEAQQDKSGLPNDRFSAERPEGSISTLTIQRTEQRDSAMYRCASSLGVSNEKLFFGSGTQLSVL.

This sequence joins TRBV2 and TRBJ2-1; 11 positions agree with TRBD2. V lost 3 bases, J lost 0 bases, and 10 bases stayed unmatched. The CDR3 sequence is 19 residues long. Germline assignment: CDR1 SNHLY and CDR2 FYNNEI. CDR3: CASSDSLAGDVNSYNEQFF. CDR3 bases: TGTGCCAGCAGTGATTCACTAGCGGGGGATGTTAACTCCTACAATGAGCAGTTCTTC.

The sample holds a few counts of this clonotype. The rearrangement joins TRBV4-1 to TRBJ1-5; the D is unclear. The CDR3 length is 12 residues. Germline lookup yields CDR1 MGHRA and CDR2 YSYEKL. V was shortened by 2 bases and J by 3 bases, with 2 bases between the two germline ends. CDR3 DNA: TGCGCCAGCAGCCAAAACAATCAGCCCCAGCATTTT. Its protein is CASSQNNQPQHF.